This entry concerns a single TCR beta chain. Its antigen is currently unknown. The use of a sample-barcoded 5' primer and a J-beta primer mix characterized a second PCR of about 7 to 12 cycles. TCRdb reanalysed the 5' RACE reads using MiXCR and keeps one entry per CDR3 protein. The sample yields around 990,000 distinct CDR3 sequences, under 40% seen once. The junction had 5 bases not matched to a gene; V was cut back by 1 base and J by 0 bases. This CDR3 spans 16 amino acids. Per the germline V gene, CDR1 is DFQATT and CDR2 is SNEGSKA (reference sequence). Donors gave 9 to 10 milliliters of peripheral blood apiece. The data were taken from a study of blood T cells in healthy people across ages. General study points: It was not possible, with unsorted PBMCs, to conclusively compare naive and antigen-experienced cells. A strong correlation was seen between TCR beta diversity and naive T cell percentage. Among T cells, TCR beta diversity per million cells dropped roughly linearly as age rose.

This TCR derives from a man aged 18 to 35 in good health. The sample comprised blood. The chain is built from TRBV20-1 and TRBJ2-2, with TRBD2 matching over 7 bases. CDR3 sequence reads: CSARAGGRTNTGELFF. CDR3 nucleotide sequence: TGCAGTGCTAGAGCGGGGGGTCGTACGAACACCGGGGAGCTGTTTTTT.